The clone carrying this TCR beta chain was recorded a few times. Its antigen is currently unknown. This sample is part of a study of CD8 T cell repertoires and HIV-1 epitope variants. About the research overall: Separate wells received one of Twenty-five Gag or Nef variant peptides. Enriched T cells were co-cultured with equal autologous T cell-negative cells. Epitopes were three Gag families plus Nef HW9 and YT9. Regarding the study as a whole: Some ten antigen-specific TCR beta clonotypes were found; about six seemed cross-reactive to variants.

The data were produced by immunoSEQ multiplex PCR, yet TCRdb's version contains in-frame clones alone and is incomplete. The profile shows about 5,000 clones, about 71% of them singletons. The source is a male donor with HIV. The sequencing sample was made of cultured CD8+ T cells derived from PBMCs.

The DNA of the CDR3 is TGTGCCAGCAGCTCCATCGGGCAGGGGGCCACCTACAATGAGCAGTTCTTC. Residues: CASSSIGQGATYNEQFF. The gene calls are TRBV2 and TRBJ2-1, with TRBD1 matching 8 bases. Trimming removed 6 bases from V and 2 bases from J; junction bases left unmatched: 12. The CDR3 contains 17 residues. CDR1 is SNHLY and CDR2 is FYNNEI in the germline V gene.